Sequencing of this T cell receptor beta chain was carried out in a study of blood T cells in healthy people across ages. V lost 7 bases, J lost 2 bases, and 15 bases lay in between. Germline V lookup: CDR1 SGDLS, CDR2 YYNGEE. The CDR3 totals 14 residues. Primers used in a second PCR of about 7 to 11 cycles were a sample-barcoded 5' primer and a J-beta primer mix. Each cDNA molecule carried a tag from a template-switch adaptor that contained 12 random nucleotides. Via MiXCR, TCRdb re-called the 5' RACE reads, giving one row per CDR3 protein. The top ten clones hold about 20% of a sample with over a million distinct CDR3 sequences, under 45% of them seen once.

The chain recombines TRBV9 with TRBJ1-2; D is possibly TRBD1 (5 bases). This TCR came from an older woman in good health. Source material: blood. The CDR3 loop is CASGGRGRNYGYTF. The CDR3 nucleotides are TGTGCCAGCGGAGGGAGGGGACGGAACTATGGCTACACCTTC. The full variable domain, its missing parts supplied by reference TRBV9 and TRBJ1-2, is DSGVTQTPKHLITATGQRVTLRCSPRSGDLSVYWYQQSLDQGLQFLIQYYNGEERAKGNILERFSAQQFPDLHSELNLSSLELGDSALYFCASGGRGRNYGYTFGSGTRLTVV.